The 8 T cell receptor beta chains below come from one sample, sequenced in a study of naive and memory T cell subsets. Overall study findings and caveats: Possibly reflecting memory cells re-expressing CD45RA, a few larger clonotypes occurred in naive repertoires, especially CD8.

These receptors' antigens are unknown. The beta constant-region primer was an equimolar mix of two oligonucleotides covering TRBC1 and TRBC2. The ligated cDNA underwent four PCR rounds using SP2 and nested alpha and beta constant-region primers. MiXCR was run by TCRdb on the UMI-ligation and nested PCR reads, yielding one entry per CDR3 protein. The table records about 160,000 distinct CDR3 sequences, approximately 24% of them present only once. The sequencing input was naive CD4+ T cells from blood. These receptors all stem from a human donor in good health.

This clonotype occurred many times. The chain carries TRBV9 and TRBJ2-7; TRBD2 matches 13 bases. The germline CDR1 and CDR2 sequences are SGDLS and YYNGEE. With 4 bases clipped from V and 7 bases from J, the junction kept 11 bases outside the gene matches. This CDR3 spans 16 amino acids. This CDR3 is CASSREVGLAGVEQYF. As DNA, the CDR3 is TGTGCCAGCAGCCGCGAGGTAGGACTAGCGGGAGTTGAGCAGTACTTC.

This clonotype was found many times. V is TRBV30 and J is TRBJ2-3; D perhaps matches TRBD2 (6 bases). Germline V CDR1 and CDR2: GTSNPN, SVGIG (reference sequence). The CDR3 is 15 residues long. The V end was cut by 2 bases, the J end by 5 bases, with 17 bases between. CDR3 DNA sequence: TGTGCCTGGAGTCGGGCGGCCGTGCGGGGAGATACGCAGTATTTT. Translated: CAWSRAAVRGDTQYF.

V usage is TRBV6-2 or TRBV6-3 and J usage is TRBJ2-1; the match to TRBD2 covers 12 bases. Per the germline V gene, CDR1 is MNHEY and CDR2 is SVGEGT. Losses at the gene ends were 6 bases for V and 8 bases for J; bases not matched to a gene: 8. The length of the CDR3 is 15 residues. The chain's CDR3 is CASSQASGRVYEQFF. In DNA form, the CDR3 reads TGTGCCAGCAGCCAGGCTAGCGGGAGGGTCTATGAGCAGTTCTTC.

The chain uses TRBV28 and TRBJ1-1; 8 bases map to TRBD1. The CDR3 has 16 residues. After removal of 4 bases from V and 4 bases from J, the junction contained 11 bases not matched to a gene. Germline CDR1 MDHEN, CDR2 SYDVKM. CDR3 nucleotide sequence: TGTGCCAGCAGTTCCCGACAGGGGAAGATGGGCACTGAAGCTTTCTTT. It yields the protein CASSSRQGKMGTEAFF. The complete variable domain, with remaining parts taken from reference TRBV28 and TRBJ1-1, reads DVKVTQSSRYLVKRTGEKVFLECVQDMDHENMFWYRQDPGLGLRLIYFSYDVKMKEKGDIPEGYSVSREKKERFSLILESASTNQTSMYLCASSSRQGKMGTEAFFGQGTRLTVV.

This clonotype turned up a few times. This chain uses TRBV6-2 or TRBV6-3 with TRBJ2-2; D gene uncertain. The CDR3 has 14 residues. V shed 5 bases and J shed 4 bases, with 11 bases lying between them. Germline V gene sequence: CDR1 MNHEY, CDR2 SVGEGT. For the CDR3, the DNA is TGTGCCAGCAGTGATCAGGCCTTCACCGGGGAGCTGTTTTTT. Protein: CASSDQAFTGELFF.

The chain has TRBV20-1 and TRBJ2-4; tentatively, D is TRBD2 (6 bases). Trimming pared 5 bases from V and 8 bases from J, leaving 16 bases between. Per the germline V gene, CDR1 is DFQATT and CDR2 is SNEGSKA (reference sequence). The CDR3 covers 13 residues. The DNA of the CDR3 is TGCAGTGCTGACTGGGGGGAACGGGACATTCAGTACTTC. Protein sequence: CSADWGERDIQYF.

This clonotype came up a few times. The chain links TRBV29-1 to TRBJ2-5, with D unresolved. Trimming stripped 4 bases from V and 1 base from J, with 7 bases between. The CDR3 is made up of 12 amino acids. Germline V CDR1 and CDR2: SQVTM, ANQGSEA. In DNA form, the CDR3 reads TGCAGCGTTGGGGTCACCCAAGAGACCCAGTACTTC. Translated: CSVGVTQETQYF. Full variable domain (remainder filled in from reference TRBV29-1 and TRBJ2-5): SAVISQKPSRDICQRGTSLTIQCQVDSQVTMMFWYRQQPGQSLTLIATANQGSEATYESGFVIDKFPISRPNLTFSTLTVSNMSPEDSSIYLCSVGVTQETQYFGPGTRLLVL.

The chain uses TRBV7-9 and TRBJ2-3; tentative D call: TRBD2 (6 bases). V lost 7 bases to trimming and J lost 2 bases, with 16 bases between them. Germline lookup yields CDR1 SEHNR and CDR2 FQNEAQ (reference sequence). The CDR3 totals 15 residues. CDR3 residues: CASMWGGGLTDTQYF. Written as DNA, the CDR3 is TGTGCCAGCATGTGGGGAGGAGGGCTCACAGATACGCAGTATTTT.